This record looks at one T cell receptor beta chain sequence and its context. Its antigen is unknown. These data belong to a study of cytomegalovirus exposure and HLA in healthy donors. Whole-study results and caveats: Subsequent analysis of the 120 or so validation repertoires found a tendency for first-cohort TCR clusters to co-occur. TCR sequences were mostly rare, though some public TCRs occurred in many donors.

V was shortened by 3 bases and J by 4 bases, with 13 bases between the two germline ends. This CDR3 contains 14 residues. CDR1 and CDR2 from the germline V gene are GTSNPN and SVGIG (reference sequence). Assay: immunoSEQ multiplex PCR; the TCRdb copy retains only in-frame clones and omits some. Among about 200,000 clones listed, approximately 87% were seen once. The sequence derives from a woman under 30 in good health and CMV-seronegative. The sequencing input was PBMCs. V and J are TRBV30 and TRBJ1-5; D may be TRBD1 (6 bases). The CDR3 DNA reads TGTGCCTGGAGAGGGGGGGAGAGAAATCAGCCCCAGCATTTT. Residues: CAWRGGERNQPQHF.